The clone carrying this T cell receptor beta chain appeared once. The antigen remains unidentified. The PCR contained 60 Vbeta and 13 Jbeta primers. TCRdb's copy holds only in-frame clones and misses some; the assay was immunoSEQ multiplex PCR. This table holds about 86,000 clones, just over 70% found once. The source of the sample is a study of cytomegalovirus exposure and HLA in healthy donors. The J segment lost 7 bases and the V segment lost 0 bases, leaving 6 bases of the junction unmatched. This CDR3 contains 14 residues. Germline CDR1 and CDR2: SGDLS and YYNGEE. Study-level points and caveats: Likely technical artifact: a cluster of highly shared sequence variants.

The gene calls are TRBV9 and TRBJ1-2, with TRBD1 matching 7 bases. Source material: PBMCs. The receptor was isolated from a man between 60 and 75 years old in good health and CMV-seronegative. In DNA, the CDR3 is TGTGCCAGCAGCGTAGCTACAGGGGCGCGTGGCTACACCTTC. It yields the protein CASSVATGARGYTF.